The 17 T cell receptor beta chains given below trace back to one sample, sequenced in a study of cytomegalovirus exposure and HLA in healthy donors. Some clones are missing from TCRdb's copy, which holds only in-frame ones; the method was immunoSEQ multiplex PCR. The sample contains about 73,000 clones, about 95% of which appear only once. Specimen: PBMCs. Source of these receptors: a woman aged 18-29 years in good health and CMV-seronegative.

The chain joins TRBV7-2 to TRBJ2-7; 8 nucleotides align to TRBD2. CDR3 length equals 17 residues. The ends lost 2 bases at V and 5 bases at J; junction bases unmatched: 14. Looked up from germline, CDR1 is SGHTA and CDR2 is FQGNSA. CDR3 in DNA: TGTGCCAGCAGCTTACCTCATAGCGGGGTCTCCAGGGACGAGCAGTACTTC. Protein product: CASSLPHSGVSRDEQYF.

The chain has TRBV11-2 and TRBJ2-5; 11 bases are shared with TRBD1. Germline V CDR1 and CDR2: SGHAT, FQNNGV. Trimming cost V 3 bases and J 4 bases; bases outside gene matches: 1. This CDR3 has 14 amino acids. The CDR3 nucleotides read TGTGCCAGCAGCTTGGGACAGGGGGGAGAGACCCAGTACTTC. This codes for CASSLGQGGETQYF.

This chain joins TRBV2 and TRBJ1-2, with D possibly TRBD1 on 5 matching bases. The germline gives CDR1 SNHLY, CDR2 FYNNEI. This CDR3 has 15 residues. Trimming shortened V by 2 bases and J by 5 bases, and 15 bases separated the two germline ends. The DNA of the CDR3 is TGTGCCAGCAGTGAACCCGTCGGGGGTTTATATGGCTACACCTTC. Protein product: CASSEPVGGLYGYTF.

V gene TRBV9 combines with J gene TRBJ1-2, with 11 bases aligning to TRBD1. V lost 3 bases and J lost 4; bases outside the gene matches: 2. The CDR3 spans 14 residues. CDR1 is SGDLS and CDR2 is YYNGEE in the germline V gene. CDR3 coding DNA: TGTGCCAGCAGCGCAGGGACAGGGGGCTATGGCTACACCTTC. Amino acids: CASSAGTGGYGYTF.

The rearrangement links TRBV5-4 to TRBJ2-3, with 11 bases identical to TRBD2. This CDR3 comprises 16 residues. Germline V gene data show CDR1 as SGHNT and CDR2 as YYREEE (reference sequence). V was clipped by 0 bases and J by 5 bases; unmatched bases: 5. The CDR3 reads CASSLVSGGAVDTQYF. The CDR3 DNA sequence: TGTGCCAGCAGCTTGGTTAGCGGGGGGGCCGTAGATACGCAGTATTTT.

The chain is built from TRBV7-9 and TRBJ2-6; D is possibly TRBD1 (6 bases). The CDR3 consists of 17 residues. Deletions cut 2 bases from V and 2 bases from J, with 13 bases between. The germline gives CDR1 SEHNR, CDR2 FQNEAQ (reference sequence). The CDR3 DNA follows: TGTGCCAGCAGCTTAAGACAGGCTTACCCTGGGGCCAACGTCCTGACTTTC. This codes for CASSLRQAYPGANVLTF.

J is TRBJ2-5 and V is TRBV5-4; TRBD2 agrees at 11 bases. CDR1 is SGHNT, CDR2 YYREEE, per germline (reference sequence). V was pared by 0 bases and J by 5 bases, with 6 bases of the junction left unmatched. The CDR3 runs to 16 residues. The CDR3 DNA is TGTGCCAGCAGCTTGGTCCTAGCGGGGGGAGGTGAGACCCAGTACTTC. Protein sequence: CASSLVLAGGGETQYF.

This clone occurred once. This chain connects TRBV28 to TRBJ2-2; TRBD2 might be the D (5 bases). V gave up 6 bases and J gave up 1 base, with 15 bases separating them. Germline assignment: CDR1 MDHEN and CDR2 SYDVKM. The CDR3 length is 16 residues. Written as DNA, the CDR3 is TGTGCCAGCAGATTTAGTCTGGGAGTGAACACCGGGGAGCTGTTTTTT. Translating gives CASRFSLGVNTGELFF.

The chain combines TRBV29-1 with TRBJ1-1; 9 bases fit TRBD1. The J segment lost 9 bases and the V segment lost 6 bases, leaving 8 bases of the junction unmatched. Germline V lookup: CDR1 SQVTM, CDR2 ANQGSEA. The CDR3 loop spans 12 amino acids. The CDR3 here is CSVRGQGLQAFF. In DNA form, the CDR3 reads TGCAGCGTGCGGGGACAGGGCCTTCAAGCTTTCTTT. The variable domain in full, with the rest retrieved from reference TRBV29-1 and TRBJ1-1, is SAVISQKPSRDICQRGTSLTIQCQVDSQVTMMFWYRQQPGQSLTLIATANQGSEATYESGFVIDKFPISRPNLTFSTLTVSNMSPEDSSIYLCSVRGQGLQAFFGQGTRLTVV.

The chain carries TRBV7-2 and TRBJ1-4, with D uncertain. The V and J ends lost 5 bases and 7 bases respectively, with 11 bases between them. The germline CDR1 and CDR2 sequences are SGHTA and FQGNSA. The CDR3 consists of 13 residues. The CDR3 DNA reads TGTGCCAGCAGCGACCTAGGGAGTGAAAAACTGTTTTTT. Its protein is CASSDLGSEKLFF.

This clone was detected once. The gene calls are TRBV6-1 and TRBJ1-3; a possible D gene is TRBD1 (6 bases). The CDR3 extends over 12 amino acids. Germline loops: CDR1 MNHNS, CDR2 SASEGT. The V and J ends lost 6 bases and 14 bases respectively, with 17 bases between them. The chain's CDR3 is CASSVNRVNVYF. The CDR3 bases are TGTGCCAGCAGCGTTAACAGGGTTAACGTATATTTT.

V and J are TRBV7-9 and TRBJ1-2; 9 bases are a match to TRBD1. Looked up from germline, CDR1 is SEHNR and CDR2 is FQNEAQ (reference sequence). The CDR3 is 15 residues long. V was clipped by 5 bases and J by 4 bases; unmatched bases: 8. The CDR3 coding sequence is TGTGCCAGCAGCCCCCTTGGGACAGGGACCTATGGCTACACCTTC. This codes for CASSPLGTGTYGYTF.

The rearrangement joins TRBV28 to TRBJ2-1, with no clear D. The V and J ends lost 5 bases and 2 bases respectively, with 16 bases between them. The germline gives CDR1 MDHEN, CDR2 SYDVKM. The CDR3 consists of 16 residues. The DNA of the CDR3 is TGTGCCAGCAGTCTCCTGGCGGAAGTTCCCTACAATGAGCAGTTCTTC. Its protein product is CASSLLAEVPYNEQFF.

The V gene is TRBV7-8, the J gene TRBJ2-1; D is ambiguous. CDR3 length: 14 amino acids. Germline CDR1 reads SGHVS; CDR2 reads FQNEAQ. V lost 3 bases and J 4 bases, leaving 10 bases between the germline ends. The CDR3 DNA follows: TGTGCCAGCAGCTTTACGACGGGTTACAATGAGCAGTTCTTC. Translating it yields CASSFTTGYNEQFF.

This chain links TRBV19 with TRBJ2-3; D perhaps matches TRBD2 (5 bases). V was cut by 4 bases and J by 1 base, with 12 bases left in between. This CDR3 spans 15 amino acids. Germline V gene data show CDR1 as LNHDA and CDR2 as SQIVND (reference sequence). DNA of the CDR3: TGTGCCAGTAGTACACTAGTGGAGGGCACAGATACGCAGTATTTT. Translating it yields CASSTLVEGTDTQYF.

This clone is medium-sized. The chain has TRBV6-4 and TRBJ2-3, with TRBD2 identical over 10 bases. The V segment lost 5 bases and the J segment 2 bases; nucleotides outside the gene matches: 4. The CDR3 loop spans 15 amino acids. Germline CDR1 MRHNA, CDR2 SNTAGT. CDR3 region: CASSPSGGTTDTQYF. CDR3 DNA: TGTGCCAGCAGTCCTAGCGGGGGCACCACAGATACGCAGTATTTT.

This chain joins TRBV27 and TRBJ2-5; 14 bases fit TRBD2. The CDR3 length is 18 residues. In germline, CDR1 is MNHEY, CDR2 SMNVEV (reference sequence). The J segment lost 4 bases and the V segment lost 6 bases, leaving 13 bases of the junction unmatched. The CDR3 is CASSPGTSGSGVGETQYF. Here the CDR3 DNA reads TGTGCCAGCAGCCCCGGGACTAGCGGGAGCGGGGTCGGAGAGACCCAGTACTTC.